Below are 20 T cell receptor beta chains sequenced from a single sample in a study of Ad26.COV2.S vaccination and SARS-CoV-2 variants. The sample's treatment: roughly 19 received Ad26.COV2.S at low or high dose, single or two shots; 5 received placebo; per-sample allocation not given. All samples were drawn on day 63, counting from the first vaccine or placebo injection. Here immunoSEQ multiplex PCR was the method, and the copy in TCRdb shows in-frame clones only, minus some. The sample consists of about 400,000 clones, approximately 86% of them appearing once. Sequencing used peripheral blood, obtained in a trial of Ad26.COV2.S vaccine versus placebo. Receptors originate from a person between 18 and 60 years old who received the Ad26.COV2.S COVID-19 vaccine or a placebo.

The chain is built from TRBV21-1 and TRBJ1-5. TRBV21-1 represents a pseudogene. CDR3 length: 16 amino acids. As DNA, the CDR3 is TGTGCCAGCCGCCACCGGGGTCCGTATAGCAATCAGCCCCAGCATTTT. Residues: CASRHRGPYSNQPQHF.

The chain combines TRBV19 with TRBJ1-1, with D possibly being TRBD1 (5 bases). Trimming pared 10 bases from V and 2 bases from J, leaving 14 bases between. The V gene's germline CDR1 is LNHDA and CDR2 SQIVND (reference sequence). This CDR3 is 13 amino acids long. CDR3 loop: CATRVGANTEAFF. Written as DNA, the CDR3 is TGTGCCACTCGGGTAGGGGCCAACACTGAAGCTTTCTTT.

J is TRBJ2-5 and V is TRBV4-2, with 8 bases aligning to TRBD2. V trimming: 1 base; J trimming: 4 bases; junction bases outside the gene matches: 5. The CDR3 is 15 residues long. Germline V lookup: CDR1 LGHNA, CDR2 YNFKEQ. The CDR3 nucleotides are TGTGCCAGCAGCCAAGTCCGGGGGGGGCCAGAGACCCAGTACTTC. This gives the protein CASSQVRGGPETQYF.

The chain combines TRBV20-1 with TRBJ2-1, with TRBD1 matching 9 bases. Germline assignment: CDR1 DFQATT and CDR2 SNEGSKA (reference sequence). The CDR3 is made up of 11 amino acids. The CDR3 DNA follows: TGCAGCCCGGGACAGGGCGATGAGCAGTTCTTC. It codes for CSPGQGDEQFF.

This clone has only a few counts. The chain employs TRBV5-1 and TRBJ1-6; D unresolved. Germline V gives CDR1 SGHRS, CDR2 YFSETQ. The length of the CDR3 is 14 residues. The ends were cut back, 4 bases at V and 10 bases at J, with 15 bases in the middle. CDR3 in amino acids: CASSVRAPESPLHF. CDR3 bases: TGCGCCAGCAGCGTGCGGGCCCCGGAGTCACCCCTCCACTTT.

The gene calls are TRBV2 and TRBJ2-1; D uncertain. Germline V CDR1 and CDR2: SNHLY, FYNNEI. Between the trimmed V and J ends, which lost 7 bases and 7 bases, there was a span of 14 bases. The CDR3 is 13 residues long. The CDR3 coding sequence is TGTGCCAGCACGGATTACCCCGTTAATGAGCAGTTCTTC. It translates to CASTDYPVNEQFF.

The gene calls are TRBV7-2 and TRBJ1-2; a possible D gene is TRBD1 (5 bases). Germline V gene data show CDR1 as SGHTA and CDR2 as FQGNSA. The V and J ends lost 6 bases and 2 bases respectively, with 10 bases between them. The CDR3 consists of 13 residues. CDR3 sequence (DNA): TGTGCCAGCAGTTACCGACAGAACTATGGCTACACCTTC. Its protein product is CASSYRQNYGYTF.

The CDR3 DNA is TGTGCCAGCAGACCGACAGGGACCACCGGGGAGCTGTTTTTT. This sequence encodes CASRPTGTTGELFF. This chain uses TRBV11-2 with TRBJ2-2; 7 bases map to TRBD1. With V trimmed by 6 bases and J by 4 bases, 5 bases remained unmatched. This CDR3 region has 14 residues. The germline CDR1 and CDR2 sequences are SGHAT and FQNNGV.

The rearrangement uses TRBV7-9 and TRBJ2-1, with 7 bases matching TRBD1. The CDR3 consists of 17 residues. From germline, CDR1 is SEHNR and CDR2 FQNEAQ (reference sequence). V lost 6 bases and J lost 5; bases outside the gene matches: 16. The CDR3 sequence is CASRKGAGRRDDNEQFF. The CDR3 nucleotides read TGTGCCAGCAGAAAGGGGGCAGGGCGTAGGGATGACAATGAGCAGTTCTTC. Full variable domain (outside the CDR3, taken from reference TRBV7-9 and TRBJ2-1): DTGVSQNPRHKITKRGQNVTFRCDPISEHNRLYWYRQTLGQGPEFLTYFQNEAQLEKSRLLSDRFSAERPKGSFSTLEIQRTEQGDSAMYLCASRKGAGRRDDNEQFFGPGTRLTVL.

The chain uses TRBV5-4 and TRBJ2-1, with D perhaps matching TRBD1 (6 bases). V lost 2 bases to trimming and J lost 5 bases, with 8 bases between them. Germline V gene data show CDR1 as SGHNT and CDR2 as YYREEE (reference sequence). The CDR3 runs 13 residues. This CDR3 reads CASSLDRHNEQFF. CDR3 nucleotides: TGTGCCAGCAGCTTAGACAGGCACAATGAGCAGTTCTTC.

V and J are TRBV10-3 and TRBJ1-1; the D is unclear. The CDR3 is made up of 12 amino acids. Trimming removed 3 bases from V and 5 bases from J, with 7 bases in between. In germline, CDR1 is ENHRY, CDR2 SYGVKD. CDR3: CAISEELTEAFF. CDR3 sequence (DNA): TGTGCCATCAGTGAAGAGTTAACTGAAGCTTTCTTT.

This clone was recorded a few times. The V call is TRBV7-8, the J call TRBJ1-6, with TRBD1 matching over 7 bases. With 6 bases clipped from V and 9 bases from J, the junction kept 8 bases outside the gene matches. Germline V gene data show CDR1 as SGHVS and CDR2 as FQNEAQ. The CDR3 runs 14 residues. CDR3 in DNA: TGTGCCAGCAGTGTAGGACAGGAGGGTTCACCCCTCCACTTT. Amino acids: CASSVGQEGSPLHF.

V and J are TRBV18 and TRBJ1-2; D might be TRBD1 (5 bases). The CDR3 is 14 amino acids. The V end was cut by 6 bases, the J end by 8 bases, with 19 bases between. Looked up from germline, CDR1 is KGHSH and CDR2 is LQKENI. DNA of the CDR3: TGTGCCAGCTCTCGGGACTCGGATTTAAGAGGCTACACCTTC. This gives the protein CASSRDSDLRGYTF.

The DNA of the CDR3 is TGTGCCAGTAGTATGGGGGCAGGGGGCGAATACGAGCAGTACTTC. It encodes CASSMGAGGEYEQYF. The rearrangement joins TRBV19 to TRBJ2-7; 8 nucleotides match TRBD1. Per the germline V gene, CDR1 is LNHDA and CDR2 is SQIVND (reference sequence). J gave up 4 bases and V 3 bases, and 8 bases lay outside the gene matches. This CDR3 has 15 residues.

CDR3 in amino acids: CASSVGQGHSPLHF. CDR3 coding DNA: TGTGCCAGCAGTGTGGGACAGGGGCATTCACCCCTCCACTTT. This chain links TRBV25-1 with TRBJ1-6; TRBD1 aligns across 10 bases. Germline lookup yields CDR1 MGHDK and CDR2 SYGVNS. The CDR3 extends over 14 amino acids. V trimming: 4 bases; J trimming: 8 bases; junction bases outside the gene matches: 2.

The V gene is TRBV20-1, the J gene TRBJ1-4, with unresolved D. In germline, CDR1 is DFQATT, CDR2 SNEGSKA (reference sequence). This CDR3 comprises 13 residues. Trimming pared 3 bases from V and 5 bases from J, leaving 10 bases between. The CDR3 nucleotides read TGCAGTGCTAGTCGCGGTTTAAATGAAAAACTGTTTTTT. As protein: CSASRGLNEKLFF.

V and J are TRBV5-4 and TRBJ2-7; maybe TRBD2 (6 bases). The CDR3 consists of 13 residues. Between the trimmed V and J ends, which lost 0 bases and 6 bases, there was a span of 10 bases. The germline V gene has CDR1 SGHNT and CDR2 YYREEE (reference sequence). In DNA, the CDR3 is TGTGCCAGCAGCTTGGACAGCGGGTCCGAGCAGTACTTC. Translation gives CASSLDSGSEQYF.

The chain carries TRBV5-1 and TRBJ2-1; either TRBD1 or TRBD2 may supply D (6 bases each). From germline, CDR1 is SGHRS and CDR2 YFSETQ. V lost 3 bases, J lost 6 bases, and 19 bases lay in between. The CDR3 extends over 16 amino acids. Written as DNA, the CDR3 is TGCGCCAGCAGCTGGGGGGACACGGGGGCACCCAATGAGCAGTTCTTC. As protein: CASSWGDTGAPNEQFF.

The table lists this clone with a count of one. V is TRBV11-3 and J is TRBJ2-7, with a possible D match to TRBD1 (7 bases). The CDR3 has 14 amino acids. The V end was cut by 4 bases, the J end by 0 bases, with 10 bases between. The germline V gene encodes CDR1 SGHNT and CDR2 YENEEA. The CDR3 DNA follows: TGTGCCAGCAGCTCCAGGGGGGACTCCTACGAGCAGTACTTC. Amino acid sequence: CASSSRGDSYEQYF.

The chain joins TRBV4-3 to TRBJ2-1; the D gene could be TRBD1 or TRBD2 (6 bases each). Trimming took off 0 bases at V and 1 base at J, with 22 bases between the two ends. Germline CDR1 and CDR2: LGHNA and YSLEER. CDR3 length: 20 amino acids. DNA of the CDR3: TGCGCCAGCAGCCAAGAATTGGTGCTGGGGGGCCTGGGGTCCTACAATGAGCAGTTCTTC. This translates into CASSQELVLGGLGSYNEQFF.